This entry describes one T cell receptor (beta chain). Its cognate antigen is unknown. This CDR3 contains 17 residues. Trimming removed 4 bases from V and 1 base from J; junction bases left unmatched: 6. Germline CDR1 reads SGDLS; CDR2 reads YYNGEE. The data originate from a study of cytomegalovirus exposure and HLA in healthy donors. Whole-study context: Unique TCRs numbering roughly 85 million, obtained from HLA-typed donors, made up an early data release.

The PCR was carried out with 60 Vbeta primers and 13 Jbeta primers. The data were produced by immunoSEQ multiplex PCR, yet TCRdb's version contains in-frame clones alone and is incomplete. The sample has over 85,000 clones; around 85% are singletons. General study findings and limits: Links to common viral pathogens appeared, in a later analysis, for several of the most significant clusters. Sequences of the TCR beta chain were said to predict the HLA-A and HLA-B alleles of most subjects accurately. Many donors carried some public TCRs, although rarity characterized most TCR sequences.

The specimen sequenced was PBMCs. The TCR originated in a middle-aged man in good health and CMV-seropositive. The chain is built from TRBV9 and TRBJ2-2, with 11 bases that match TRBD2. The CDR3 protein is CASSQTSGGLNTGELFF. In DNA, the CDR3 is TGTGCCAGCAGCCAAACTAGCGGGGGCTTGAACACCGGGGAGCTGTTTTTT. Based on the CDR3 plus reference TRBV9 and TRBJ2-2, the full variable domain is DSGVTQTPKHLITATGQRVTLRCSPRSGDLSVYWYQQSLDQGLQFLIQYYNGEERAKGNILERFSAQQFPDLHSELNLSSLELGDSALYFCASSQTSGGLNTGELFFGEGSRLTVL.